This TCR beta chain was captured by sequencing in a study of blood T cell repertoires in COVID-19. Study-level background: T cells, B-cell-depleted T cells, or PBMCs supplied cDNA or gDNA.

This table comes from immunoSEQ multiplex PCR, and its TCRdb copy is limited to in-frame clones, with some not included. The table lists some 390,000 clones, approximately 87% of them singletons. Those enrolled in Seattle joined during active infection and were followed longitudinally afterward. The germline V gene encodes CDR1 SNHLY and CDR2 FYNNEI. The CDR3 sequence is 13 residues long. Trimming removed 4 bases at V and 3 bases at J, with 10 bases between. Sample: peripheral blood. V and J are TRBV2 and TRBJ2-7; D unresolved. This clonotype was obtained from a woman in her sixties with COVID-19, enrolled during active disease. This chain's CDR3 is CASSVEYRYEQYF. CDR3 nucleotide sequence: TGTGCCAGCAGTGTAGAATATCGCTACGAGCAGTACTTC.